This entry lists 32 T cell receptor beta chains sequenced from one sample in a study of cytotoxic CD8 clonotypes in ibrutinib-treated CLL. Some clones are missing from TCRdb's copy, which holds only in-frame ones; the method was immunoSEQ multiplex PCR. This table holds around 200,000 clones, 70% found once. The starting material was PBMCs, obtained after 12 months of ibrutinib treatment. The receptors shown here come from a human donor with chronic lymphocytic leukemia.

The V call is TRBV19, the J call TRBJ2-3, with 7 bases lining up with TRBD2. In germline, CDR1 is LNHDA, CDR2 SQIVND (reference sequence). V lost 7 bases and J lost 7; bases outside the gene matches: 11. This CDR3 has 14 amino acids. The CDR3 coding sequence is TGTGCCAGTATGGACAACTTCAGCGGGAATACGCAGTATTTT. It encodes CASMDNFSGNTQYF.

J is TRBJ1-1 and V is TRBV25-1; D perhaps matches TRBD1 (6 bases). The CDR3 is 14 amino acids. Germline V gene data show CDR1 as MGHDK and CDR2 as SYGVNS. Deletions cut 3 bases from V and 1 base from J, with 9 bases between. As DNA, the CDR3 is TGTGCCAGCAGTGAGATCAGGGGGAACACTGAAGCTTTCTTT. Encoded protein: CASSEIRGNTEAFF.

The chain couples TRBV27 to TRBJ2-7, with TRBD2 matching over 8 bases. The CDR3 is made up of 15 amino acids. Germline V gene lookup returns CDR1 MNHEY and CDR2 SMNVEV (reference sequence). V shed 6 bases and J 3 bases; nucleotides not matched to a gene: 10. The CDR3 spells CASSWGAGGYYEQYF. The CDR3 DNA reads as TGTGCCAGCAGCTGGGGGGCGGGAGGATACTACGAGCAGTACTTC.

V and J are TRBV18 and TRBJ1-1; D is undetermined. V was clipped by 4 bases and J by 0 bases, with 9 bases between them. The CDR3 totals 14 residues. Germline V lookup: CDR1 KGHSH, CDR2 LQKENI. In nucleotides, the CDR3 is TGTGCCAGCTCACGGGAACGCGTGAACACTGAAGCTTTCTTT. Its translation is CASSRERVNTEAFF.

The sample holds a few counts of this clone. The rearrangement joins TRBV11-2 to TRBJ2-1; 8 bases are shared with TRBD1. Germline V gene lookup returns CDR1 SGHAT and CDR2 FQNNGV. The CDR3 totals 17 residues. The ends lost 4 bases at V and 4 bases at J; junction bases unmatched: 12. CDR3 loop: CASSSSQGAIGYNEQFF. CDR3 bases: TGTGCCAGCAGCTCCTCTCAGGGGGCAATAGGGTACAATGAGCAGTTCTTC.

The V and J genes are TRBV6-1 and TRBJ1-4, with D uncertain. This CDR3 region has 13 residues. V was shortened by 10 bases and J by 0 bases, with 9 bases between the two germline ends. Germline-derived CDR1 and CDR2 are MNHNS and SASEGT. The CDR3 DNA is TGTGCCATCCCCCAGGCAACTAATGAAAAACTGTTTTTT. This codes for CAIPQATNEKLFF.

This clone turned up a few times. The genes are TRBV28 and TRBJ1-5; D remains ambiguous. Looked up from germline, CDR1 is MDHEN and CDR2 is SYDVKM. V lost 2 bases, J lost 3 bases, and 2 bases lay in between. The CDR3 extends over 12 amino acids. The CDR3 nucleotides are TGTGCCAGCAGTTTAATCAATCAGCCCCAGCATTTT. Protein product: CASSLINQPQHF.

The chain recombines TRBV30 with TRBJ1-2, with 7 bases aligning to TRBD1. J was trimmed by 2 bases and V by 3 bases; bases with no gene match: 3. This CDR3 is built from 13 residues. Germline V gene lookup returns CDR1 GTSNPN and CDR2 SVGIG (reference sequence). Here the CDR3 reads CAWSMTGNYGYTF. The CDR3, as DNA: TGTGCCTGGAGCATGACAGGGAACTATGGCTACACCTTC. The complete variable domain, with remaining parts taken from reference TRBV30 and TRBJ1-2, reads SQTIHQWPATLVQPVGSPLSLECTVEGTSNPNLYWYRQAAGRGLQLLFYSVGIGQISSEVPQNLSASRPQDRQFILSSKKLLLSDSGFYLCAWSMTGNYGYTFGSGTRLTVV.

This rearrangement joins TRBV30 to TRBJ1-1, with D tentatively TRBD1 (5 bases). The CDR3 covers 16 residues. The V and J ends lost 2 bases and 2 bases respectively, with 18 bases between them. The V gene's germline CDR1 is GTSNPN and CDR2 SVGIG (reference sequence). CDR3 in DNA: TGTGCCTGGAGTAAGGATGAGGGGCTAACAAACACTGAAGCTTTCTTT. The encoded protein is CAWSKDEGLTNTEAFF.

The V gene is TRBV5-1, the J gene TRBJ1-1; D unclear. Germline lookup yields CDR1 SGHRS and CDR2 YFSETQ. The V end was cut by 3 bases, the J end by 3 bases, with 12 bases between. The CDR3 is made up of 14 amino acids. The DNA of the CDR3 is TGCGCCAGCAGCTCCAGTTTCCCGTACACTGAAGCTTTCTTT. Protein sequence: CASSSSFPYTEAFF.

The chain carries TRBV9 and TRBJ1-1; 7 bases line up with TRBD1. Germline V lookup: CDR1 SGDLS, CDR2 YYNGEE. Trimming cost V 3 bases and J 5 bases; bases outside gene matches: 7. The CDR3 length is 14 residues. The CDR3 DNA reads as TGTGCCAGCAGCGACCAGACAGGGAATACTGAAGCTTTCTTT. Translated: CASSDQTGNTEAFF.

The chain's CDR3 is CASSYPWSGSGRGEQFF. The CDR3 DNA reads as TGTGCCAGCAGTTACCCCTGGTCTGGTAGCGGGAGAGGGGAGCAGTTCTTC. The J gene is TRBJ2-1, the V gene TRBV27, with 9 bases fitting TRBD2. CDR3 length: 17 residues. Germline CDR1 and CDR2: MNHEY and SMNVEV (reference sequence). The J segment lost 10 bases and the V segment lost 4 bases, leaving 17 bases of the junction unmatched.

The chain links TRBV29-1 to TRBJ2-1, with D possibly being TRBD2 (5 bases). This CDR3 has 11 amino acids. V gave up 4 bases and J gave up 7 bases, with 8 bases separating them. Looked up from germline, CDR1 is SQVTM and CDR2 is ANQGSEA. The CDR3 spells CSVGGWNEQFF. Written as DNA, the CDR3 is TGCAGCGTTGGAGGGTGGAATGAGCAGTTCTTC.

J is TRBJ2-7 and V is TRBV9; TRBD2 agrees at 7 bases. This CDR3 region has 15 residues. CDR1 is SGDLS and CDR2 is YYNGEE in the germline V gene. V lost 1 base and J lost 1; bases outside the gene matches: 5. For the CDR3, the DNA is TGTGCCAGCAGCGTAAGCTTGGGGGGGTCCTACGAGCAGTACTTC. As protein: CASSVSLGGSYEQYF.

The chain employs TRBV7-2 and TRBJ2-7; possibly TRBD1 or TRBD2 for D (6 bases each). Trimming pared 1 base from V and 2 bases from J, leaving 15 bases between. There are 16 residues in the CDR3. Germline CDR1 reads SGHTA; CDR2 reads FQGNSA. CDR3 sequence: CASSLDWGAVTYEQYF. The CDR3 nucleotides are TGTGCCAGCAGCTTAGACTGGGGGGCTGTAACCTACGAGCAGTACTTC.

The rearrangement uses TRBV27 and TRBJ2-7; no firm D call. This CDR3 comprises 14 residues. V was clipped by 3 bases and J by 5 bases, with 14 bases between them. Germline-derived CDR1 and CDR2 are MNHEY and SMNVEV (reference sequence). CDR3 sequence reads: CASSFGSNLDEQYF. The CDR3 bases are TGTGCCAGCAGTTTTGGGTCGAACCTGGACGAGCAGTACTTC.

This clone was recorded once. J is TRBJ2-7 and V is TRBV30; 12 positions match TRBD2. Trimming at V came to 1 base and at J to 3 bases, leaving 4 bases not matched to a gene. Germline CDR1 is GTSNPN and CDR2 is SVGIG (reference sequence). The CDR3 runs 15 residues. This CDR3 reads CAWSEGLAGRYEQYF. DNA of the CDR3: TGTGCCTGGAGTGAGGGACTAGCGGGCCGCTACGAGCAGTACTTC. The whole variable domain, filled in from reference TRBV30 and TRBJ2-7, reads SQTIHQWPATLVQPVGSPLSLECTVEGTSNPNLYWYRQAAGRGLQLLFYSVGIGQISSEVPQNLSASRPQDRQFILSSKKLLLSDSGFYLCAWSEGLAGRYEQYFGPGTRLTVT.

Only a few counts were recorded for this clone. The CDR3 here is CASSSRGPGEQYF. CDR3 in DNA: TGTGCCAGCAGCTCTAGGGGGCCGGGCGAGCAGTACTTC. This chain connects TRBV7-9 to TRBJ2-7; 7 bases line up with TRBD1. Germline CDR1 reads SEHNR; CDR2 reads FQNEAQ (reference sequence). The CDR3 has 13 residues. V was clipped by 4 bases and J by 6 bases; unmatched bases: 6. The variable domain in full, with the rest retrieved from reference TRBV7-9 and TRBJ2-7, is DTGVSQNPRHKITKRGQNVTFRCDPISEHNRLYWYRQTLGQGPEFLTYFQNEAQLEKSRLLSDRFSAERPKGSFSTLEIQRTEQGDSAMYLCASSSRGPGEQYFGPGTRLTVT.

This clone occurred once. The chain joins TRBV18 to TRBJ2-5; no reliable D call. Looked up from germline, CDR1 is KGHSH and CDR2 is LQKENI. V gave up 2 bases and J gave up 7 bases, with 11 bases separating them. The CDR3 length is 13 residues. Written as DNA, the CDR3 is TGTGCCAGCTCACCAGGCCAGGACGGGACCCAGTACTTC. It yields the protein CASSPGQDGTQYF.

The chain combines TRBV5-1 with TRBJ1-2, with 8 bases aligning to TRBD1. This CDR3 is 12 amino acids long. With 4 bases clipped from V and 7 bases from J, the junction kept 3 bases outside the gene matches. Germline-derived CDR1 and CDR2 are SGHRS and YFSETQ. CDR3 loop: CASSPGQGGYTF. CDR3 nucleotide sequence: TGCGCCAGCAGCCCAGGACAGGGTGGCTACACCTTC.

The chain employs TRBV6-6 and TRBJ1-3, with a tentative D call TRBD1 (5 bases). CDR3 length equals 13 residues. Trimming left V 6 bases short and J 5 bases short, with 11 bases between. The germline CDR1 and CDR2 sequences are MNHNY and SVGAGI (reference sequence). CDR3: CASSVSGRNTIYF. The DNA for the CDR3 is TGTGCCAGCAGCGTTTCAGGGAGAAACACCATATATTTT.

The chain combines TRBV10-3 with TRBJ2-5, with 11 positions matching TRBD1. Germline V gene lookup returns CDR1 ENHRY and CDR2 SYGVKD. V was clipped by 2 bases and J by 5 bases; unmatched bases: 7. CDR3 length: 16 residues. CDR3 loop: CAISEGTGGPRETQYF. For the CDR3, the DNA is TGTGCCATCAGTGAGGGGACAGGGGGTCCTCGGGAGACCCAGTACTTC.

This rearrangement joins TRBV5-1 to TRBJ2-1, with 12 bases identical to TRBD2. Unmatched junction bases numbered 17, after V lost 4 bases and J lost 9 bases. Germline CDR1 and CDR2: SGHRS and YFSETQ. The CDR3 covers 18 residues. Here the CDR3 DNA reads TGCGCCAGCAGCCCCCAATTCATGACTAGCGGGAGTAAGGGTGAGCAGTTCTTC. Translated, it gives CASSPQFMTSGSKGEQFF.

The rearrangement links TRBV7-9 to TRBJ1-5; D not resolved. Trimming stripped 2 bases from V and 4 bases from J, with 9 bases between. The CDR3 consists of 14 residues. Germline CDR1 reads SEHNR; CDR2 reads FQNEAQ (reference sequence). The CDR3 sequence is CASSLSTANQPQHF. CDR3 DNA sequence: TGTGCCAGCAGCTTAAGTACAGCAAATCAGCCCCAGCATTTT.

The chain couples TRBV28 to TRBJ1-1; D may be TRBD1 (6 bases). Germline V CDR1 and CDR2: MDHEN, SYDVKM. The V and J ends lost 8 bases and 4 bases respectively, with 20 bases between them. CDR3 size: 15 residues. CDR3 coding DNA: TGTGCCAGCGTCCCTCGGGGGGCGGGGAGCACTGAAGCTTTCTTT. Protein: CASVPRGAGSTEAFF.

This clone turned up a few times. Other DNA sequences in this specimen translate into the identical CDR3. The rearrangement uses TRBV30 and TRBJ1-5; D remains unclear. Germline lookup yields CDR1 GTSNPN and CDR2 SVGIG (reference sequence). There are 11 residues in the CDR3. With 5 bases removed from V and 2 bases from J, the gap between germline ends came to 4 bases. The CDR3 DNA reads as TGTGCCTGGGGTGGCAATCAGCCCCAGCATTTT. Amino acids: CAWGGNQPQHF.

J is TRBJ1-1 and V is TRBV30; possibly TRBD1 for D (5 bases). V was clipped by 8 bases and J by 1 base, with 8 bases between them. Germline lookup yields CDR1 GTSNPN and CDR2 SVGIG (reference sequence). The CDR3 runs to 11 residues. CDR3 bases: TGTGCCCTGGGACCGAACACTGAAGCTTTCTTT. As protein: CALGPNTEAFF.

The rearrangement joins TRBV5-1 to TRBJ2-7; TRBD1 aligns across 11 bases. This CDR3 comprises 16 residues. The V gene end was trimmed by 2 bases and the J gene end by 3 bases; junction bases not matched to a gene: 7. The germline CDR1 and CDR2 sequences are SGHRS and YFSETQ. In nucleotides, the CDR3 is TGCGCCAGCAGCTTTGGGACAGGGGGTAACCTCTACGAGCAGTACTTC. It yields the protein CASSFGTGGNLYEQYF.

This rearrangement joins TRBV7-2 to TRBJ1-2, with a possible D match to TRBD1 (6 bases). V was trimmed by 5 bases and J by 5 bases, leaving 9 bases between them. Per germline, CDR1 SGHTA and CDR2 FQGNSA. The CDR3 spans 12 residues. The CDR3 protein is CASSRRGYGYTF. The CDR3 region has the DNA TGTGCCAGCAGCCGTAGGGGGTATGGCTACACCTTC.

This clone has just one count. The chain links TRBV9 to TRBJ2-1; TRBD1 matches at 9 bases. Germline loops: CDR1 SGDLS, CDR2 YYNGEE. This CDR3 region has 17 residues. V trimming: 4 bases; J trimming: 4 bases; junction bases outside the gene matches: 12. The CDR3 loop reads CASSPRTGGTGYNEQFF. DNA of the CDR3: TGTGCCAGCAGCCCACGAACCGGGGGGACAGGGTACAATGAGCAGTTCTTC. The whole variable domain, filled in from reference TRBV9 and TRBJ2-1, reads DSGVTQTPKHLITATGQRVTLRCSPRSGDLSVYWYQQSLDQGLQFLIQYYNGEERAKGNILERFSAQQFPDLHSELNLSSLELGDSALYFCASSPRTGGTGYNEQFFGPGTRLTVL.

The chain carries TRBV19 and TRBJ1-2; a possible D gene is TRBD1 (6 bases). The germline V gene encodes CDR1 LNHDA and CDR2 SQIVND (reference sequence). The CDR3 runs 14 residues. V was clipped by 0 bases and J by 7 bases, with 12 bases between them. The CDR3 reads CASSIEGGGPGYTF. The CDR3 region has the DNA TGTGCCAGTAGTATAGAGGGGGGCGGCCCTGGCTACACCTTC.

CDR3 sequence: CASSLVGQGNYGYTF. CDR3 bases: TGTGCCAGCAGCTTAGTGGGACAGGGTAACTATGGCTACACCTTC. The chain recombines TRBV11-2 with TRBJ1-2; 9 bases map to TRBD1. V was pared by 1 base and J by 1 base, with 1 base of the junction left unmatched. Germline V gives CDR1 SGHAT, CDR2 FQNNGV. The CDR3 has 15 amino acids.